These 2 T cell receptor beta chains were sequenced from one sample in a study of CD8 T cells in Susac syndrome. An amount of RNA that ranged from roughly 0.45 to 1 ug was reverse transcribed with random hexamers. TCRdb fed the immunoSEQ multiplex PCR reads into MiXCR, producing one record per CDR3 protein. The sample lists approximately 70,000 distinct CDR3 sequences, roughly 94% occurring once. Sample: CD8+ T cells from PBMCs. These receptor sequences come from a human donor in good health.

The chain combines TRBV5-1 with TRBJ2-7, with 7 bases fitting TRBD2. In germline, CDR1 is SGHRS, CDR2 YFSETQ. The CDR3 contains 14 residues. V shed 4 bases, J shed 5 bases, and the junction held 9 bases outside the gene matches. CDR3 sequence (DNA): TGCGCCAGCAGCCCCATAGCGGGCATCCACGAGCAGTACTTC. It is translated as CASSPIAGIHEQYF.

The rearrangement joins TRBV15 to TRBJ2-6; D uncertain. V was cut by 0 bases and J by 4 bases, with 10 bases left in between. CDR3 size: 16 residues. CDR1 and CDR2 from the germline V gene are LNHNV and YYDKDF (reference sequence). The CDR3 is CATSRETAEGANVLTF. In nucleotides, the CDR3 is TGTGCCACCAGCAGAGAGACGGCAGAAGGGGCCAACGTCCTGACTTTC.